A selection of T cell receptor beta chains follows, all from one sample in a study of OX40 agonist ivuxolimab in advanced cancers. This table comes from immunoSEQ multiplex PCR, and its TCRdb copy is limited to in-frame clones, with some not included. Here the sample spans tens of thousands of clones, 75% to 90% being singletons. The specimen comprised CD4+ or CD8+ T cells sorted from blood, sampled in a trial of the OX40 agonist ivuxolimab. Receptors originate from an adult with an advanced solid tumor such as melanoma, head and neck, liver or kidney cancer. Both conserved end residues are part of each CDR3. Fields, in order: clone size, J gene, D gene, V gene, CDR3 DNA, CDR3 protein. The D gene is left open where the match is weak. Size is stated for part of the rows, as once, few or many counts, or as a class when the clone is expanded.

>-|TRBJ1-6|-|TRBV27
TGTGCCAGCAGGGACAACTCCTATAATTCACCCCTCCACTTT
CASRDNSYNSPLHF
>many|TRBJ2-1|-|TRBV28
TGTGCCAGCGGGACCTACAATGAGCAGTTCTTC
CASGTYNEQFF
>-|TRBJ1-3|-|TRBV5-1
TGCGCCAGCAGCTTGGATGGACTGAGCTCTGGAAACACCATATATTTT
CASSLDGLSSGNTIYF
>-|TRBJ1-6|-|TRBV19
TGTGCCAGTAGTATAGCACAGGGAGGACCCCTCCACTTT
CASSIAQGGPLHF
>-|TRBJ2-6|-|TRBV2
TGTGCCAGCAGTGAATTAACGGGATCAGGGGCCAACGTCCTGACTTTC
CASSELTGSGANVLTF
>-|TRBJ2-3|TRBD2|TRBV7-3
TGTGCCAGCAGCATGGGACTAGCGGGAGGCTTACCCACAGATACGCAGTATTTT
CASSMGLAGGLPTDTQYF
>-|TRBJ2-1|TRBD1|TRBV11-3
TGTGCCAGCAGCTTAGGGACAGGGGTTTTGAATGAGCAGTTCTTC
CASSLGTGVLNEQFF
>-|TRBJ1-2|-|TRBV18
TGTGCCAGCTCACCAGGCTATGGCTACACCTTC
CASSPGYGYTF
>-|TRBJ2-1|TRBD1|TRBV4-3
TGCGCCAGCAGCCAACGGACAGGTTATGAGCAGTTCTTC
CASSQRTGYEQFF
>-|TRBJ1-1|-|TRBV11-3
TGTGCCAGCAGCTCCTTGGTAGGGGGGACTGAAGCTTTCTTT
CASSSLVGGTEAFF
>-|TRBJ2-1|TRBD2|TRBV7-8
TGTGCCAGCAGCCTATCTGGGCGGGGGAACTTTGAGCAGTTCTTC
CASSLSGRGNFEQFF
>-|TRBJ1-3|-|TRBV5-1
TGCGCCAGCAGCTTGGAAGGGGTTGGGAGCTCTGGAAACACCATATATTTT
CASSLEGVGSSGNTIYF
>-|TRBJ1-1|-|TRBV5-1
TGCGCCAGCAGCTTGGCCCAGAGTCATCTGAACACTGAAGCTTTCTTT
CASSLAQSHLNTEAFF
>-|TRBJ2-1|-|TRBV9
TGTGCCAGCAGCGTAGGGGGAGAGGGTGAGCAGTTCTTC
CASSVGGEGEQFF
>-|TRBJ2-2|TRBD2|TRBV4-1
TGCGCCAGCAGCCTTCGACTAGCGGGGGGGTTGAACACCGGGGAGCTGTTTTTT
CASSLRLAGGLNTGELFF
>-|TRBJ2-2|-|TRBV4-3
TGCGCCAGCAGCCAAGGTCAGACCACCGGGGAGCTGTTTTTT
CASSQGQTTGELFF
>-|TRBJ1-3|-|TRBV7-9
TGTGCCAGCAGCTTAGGGGGGGTCGGCTCTGGAAACACCATATATTTT
CASSLGGVGSGNTIYF
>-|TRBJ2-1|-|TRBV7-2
TGTGCCAGCAGTTTTGGGACGCCCAGCTACAATGAGCAGTTCTTC
CASSFGTPSYNEQFF
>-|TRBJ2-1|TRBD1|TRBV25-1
TGTGCCAGCAGTGAATATGAGGGGGCTGGCTACAATGAGCAGTTCTTC
CASSEYEGAGYNEQFF
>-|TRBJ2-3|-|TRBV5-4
TGTGCCAGCAGCTCCGCTCCTTTGGATACGCAGTATTTT
CASSSAPLDTQYF
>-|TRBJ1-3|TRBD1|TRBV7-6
TGTGCCAGCAGCTCCACAGGGGCGCCGGGCACCATATATTTT
CASSSTGAPGTIYF
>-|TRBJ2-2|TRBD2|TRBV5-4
TGCGCCAGCAGCCTGATAGCGGGAGGAACCGGGGAGCTGTTTTTT
CASSLIAGGTGELFF
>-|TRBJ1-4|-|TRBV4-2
TGTGCCAGCAGCCCGAAAGGGGTAACTAATGAAAAACTGTTTTTT
CASSPKGVTNEKLFF
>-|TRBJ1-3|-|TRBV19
TGTGCCAGTAGTATAGACGGGGGCGGTGGAAACACCATATATTTT
CASSIDGGGGNTIYF
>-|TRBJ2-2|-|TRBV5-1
TGCGCCAGCAGCTTGCTGGTAGGTGTCACCGGGGAGCTGTTTTTT
CASSLLVGVTGELFF
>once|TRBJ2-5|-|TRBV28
TGTGCCAGCAGTTTAAGGGTATCGGAGACCCAGTACTTC
CASSLRVSETQYF
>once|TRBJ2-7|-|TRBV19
TGTGCCAGTAGTATGGAGGGGGCGATCTACGAGCAGTACTTC
CASSMEGAIYEQYF
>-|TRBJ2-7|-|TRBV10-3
TGTGCCATCAGTGATCCTTCGGAGACCTACGAGCAGTACTTC
CAISDPSETYEQYF
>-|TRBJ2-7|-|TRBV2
TGTGCCAGCAGGGAATCCTACGAGCAGTACTTC
CASRESYEQYF
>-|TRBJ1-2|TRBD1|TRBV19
TGTGCCAGTACCACTCCCGGAGGACAGGGGGGTGCTAACTATGGCTACACCTTC
CASTTPGGQGGANYGYTF
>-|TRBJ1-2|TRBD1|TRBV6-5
TGTGCCAGCAGTTACTCGGGGACAGAAGGTTATGGCTACACCTTC
CASSYSGTEGYGYTF
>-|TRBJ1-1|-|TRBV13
TGTGCCAGCAGCCCCCTCGGACAGTTAGGATCGAACACTGAAGCTTTCTTT
CASSPLGQLGSNTEAFF
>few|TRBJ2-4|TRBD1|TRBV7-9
TGTGCCAGCAGCGACCGGGACAGGGGAAAAAACATTCAGTACTTC
CASSDRDRGKNIQYF
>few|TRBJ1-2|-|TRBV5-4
TGTGCCAGCAGCCCGCGGGGGGGTATTAACTATGGCTACACCTTC
CASSPRGGINYGYTF
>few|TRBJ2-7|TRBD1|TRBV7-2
TGTGCCAGCAGCCCCGACAGGGGAGACTACGAGCAGTACTTC
CASSPDRGDYEQYF
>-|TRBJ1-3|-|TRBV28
TGTGCCAGCGGGTGGGCCGGAAACACCATATATTTT
CASGWAGNTIYF
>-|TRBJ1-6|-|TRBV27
TGTGCCAGCAGACCTGGGGGGGCGGTGGGCTCCTATAATTCACCCCTCCACTTT
CASRPGGAVGSYNSPLHF
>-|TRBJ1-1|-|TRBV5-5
TGTGCCAGCAGCGCAGGGAAGGGGAACACTGAAGCTTTCTTT
CASSAGKGNTEAFF
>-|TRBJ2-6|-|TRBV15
TGTGCCACCAGCAGAGATCCGCACTCTGGGGCCAACGTCCTGACTTTC
CATSRDPHSGANVLTF
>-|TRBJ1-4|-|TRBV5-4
TGTGCCAGCAGCCAATCTAGTGAGGAAAAACTGTTTTTT
CASSQSSEEKLFF